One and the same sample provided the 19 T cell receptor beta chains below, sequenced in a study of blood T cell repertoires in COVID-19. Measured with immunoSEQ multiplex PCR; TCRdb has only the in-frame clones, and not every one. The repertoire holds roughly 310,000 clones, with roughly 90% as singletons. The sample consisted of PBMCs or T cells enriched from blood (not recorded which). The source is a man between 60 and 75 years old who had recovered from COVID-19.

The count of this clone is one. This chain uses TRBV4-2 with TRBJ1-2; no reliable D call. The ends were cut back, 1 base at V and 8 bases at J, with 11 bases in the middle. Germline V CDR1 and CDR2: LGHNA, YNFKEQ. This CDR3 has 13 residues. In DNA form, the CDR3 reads TGTGCCAGCAGCCAAGTCCTGGCGCGGGGCTACACCTTC. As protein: CASSQVLARGYTF.

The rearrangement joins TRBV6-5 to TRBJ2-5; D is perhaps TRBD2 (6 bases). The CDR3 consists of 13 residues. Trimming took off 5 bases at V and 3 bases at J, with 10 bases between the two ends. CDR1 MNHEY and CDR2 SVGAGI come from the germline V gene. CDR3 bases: TGTGCCAGCAGTCGCCCGGGGGAAGAGACCCAGTACTTC. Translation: CASSRPGEETQYF.

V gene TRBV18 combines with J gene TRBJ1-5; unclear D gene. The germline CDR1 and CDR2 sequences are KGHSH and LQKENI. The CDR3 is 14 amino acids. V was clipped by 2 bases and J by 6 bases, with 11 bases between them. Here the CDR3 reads CASSPSSEGQPQHF. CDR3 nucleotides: TGTGCCAGCTCACCATCGTCGGAGGGTCAGCCCCAGCATTTT.

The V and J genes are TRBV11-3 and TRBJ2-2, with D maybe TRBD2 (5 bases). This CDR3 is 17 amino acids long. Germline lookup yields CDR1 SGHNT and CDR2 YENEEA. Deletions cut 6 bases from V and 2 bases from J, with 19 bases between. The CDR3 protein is CASRDPWEPDNTGELFF. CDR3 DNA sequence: TGTGCCAGCAGGGACCCCTGGGAGCCGGATAACACCGGGGAGCTGTTTTTT. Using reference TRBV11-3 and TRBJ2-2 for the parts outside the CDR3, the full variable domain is EAGVVQSPRYKIIEKKQPVAFWCNPISGHNTLYWYLQNLGQGPELLIRYENEEAVDDSQLPKDRFSAERLKGVDSTLKIQPAELGDSAVYLCASRDPWEPDNTGELFFGEGSRLTVL.

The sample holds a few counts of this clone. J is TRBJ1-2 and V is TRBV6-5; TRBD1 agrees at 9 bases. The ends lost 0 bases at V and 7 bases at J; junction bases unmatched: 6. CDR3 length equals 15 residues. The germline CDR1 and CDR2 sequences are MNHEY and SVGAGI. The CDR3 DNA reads TGTGCCAGCAGTTACTCTTACAGGGGGCTGACTGGCTACACCTTC. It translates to CASSYSYRGLTGYTF.

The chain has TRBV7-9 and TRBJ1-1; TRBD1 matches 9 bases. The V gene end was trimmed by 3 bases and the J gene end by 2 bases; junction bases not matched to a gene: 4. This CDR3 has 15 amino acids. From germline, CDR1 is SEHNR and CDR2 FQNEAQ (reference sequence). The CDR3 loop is CASSLATGGNTEAFF. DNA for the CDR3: TGTGCCAGCAGCTTGGCGACAGGGGGAAACACTGAAGCTTTCTTT.

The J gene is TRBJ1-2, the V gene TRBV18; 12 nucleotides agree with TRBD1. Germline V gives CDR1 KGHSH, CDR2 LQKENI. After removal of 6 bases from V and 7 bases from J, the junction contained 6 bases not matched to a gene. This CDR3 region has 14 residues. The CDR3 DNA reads TGTGCCAGCTCCCGGGACAGGGGGCTTGGTGGCTACACCTTC. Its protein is CASSRDRGLGGYTF.

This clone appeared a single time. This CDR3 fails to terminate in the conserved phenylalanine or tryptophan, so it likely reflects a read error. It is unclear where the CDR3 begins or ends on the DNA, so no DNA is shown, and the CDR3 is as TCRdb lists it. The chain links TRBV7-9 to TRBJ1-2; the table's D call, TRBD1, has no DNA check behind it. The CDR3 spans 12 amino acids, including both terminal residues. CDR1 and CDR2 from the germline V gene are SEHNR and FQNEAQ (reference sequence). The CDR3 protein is CASSSIPWDRQV.

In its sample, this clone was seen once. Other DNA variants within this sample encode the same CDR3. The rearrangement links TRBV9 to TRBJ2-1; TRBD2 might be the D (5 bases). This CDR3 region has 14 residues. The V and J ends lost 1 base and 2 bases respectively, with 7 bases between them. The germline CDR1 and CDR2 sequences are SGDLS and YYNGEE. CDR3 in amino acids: CASSVRGTYNEQFF. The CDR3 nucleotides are TGTGCCAGCAGCGTACGAGGGACCTACAATGAGCAGTTCTTC.

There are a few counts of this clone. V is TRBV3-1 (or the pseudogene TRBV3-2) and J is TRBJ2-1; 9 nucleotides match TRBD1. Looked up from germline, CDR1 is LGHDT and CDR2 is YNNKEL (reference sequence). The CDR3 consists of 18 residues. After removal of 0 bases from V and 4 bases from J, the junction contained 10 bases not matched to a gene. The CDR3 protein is CASSQDWAGTGRYNEQFF. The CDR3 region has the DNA TGTGCCAGCAGCCAAGATTGGGCCGGGACAGGGAGGTACAATGAGCAGTTCTTC.

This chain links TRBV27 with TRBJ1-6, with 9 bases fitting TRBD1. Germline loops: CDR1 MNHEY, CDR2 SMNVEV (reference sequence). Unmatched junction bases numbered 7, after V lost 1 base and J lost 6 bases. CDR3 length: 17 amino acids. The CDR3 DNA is TGTGCCAGCAGTTTATTCTGGCCGACAGGGGGTAATTCACCCCTCCACTTT. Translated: CASSLFWPTGGNSPLHF.

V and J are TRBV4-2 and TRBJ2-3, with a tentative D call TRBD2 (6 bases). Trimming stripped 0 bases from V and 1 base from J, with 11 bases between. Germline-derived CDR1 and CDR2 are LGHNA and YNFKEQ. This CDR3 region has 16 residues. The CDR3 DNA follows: TGTGCCAGCAGCCAAGAGCCGGGGAGGCGCACAGATACGCAGTATTTT. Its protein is CASSQEPGRRTDTQYF.

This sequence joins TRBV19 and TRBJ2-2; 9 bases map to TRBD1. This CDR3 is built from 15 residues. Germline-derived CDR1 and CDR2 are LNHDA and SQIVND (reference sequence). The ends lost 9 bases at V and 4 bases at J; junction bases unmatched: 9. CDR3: CASKQDRGFTGELFF. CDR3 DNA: TGTGCCAGCAAACAGGACAGGGGATTCACCGGGGAGCTGTTTTTT.

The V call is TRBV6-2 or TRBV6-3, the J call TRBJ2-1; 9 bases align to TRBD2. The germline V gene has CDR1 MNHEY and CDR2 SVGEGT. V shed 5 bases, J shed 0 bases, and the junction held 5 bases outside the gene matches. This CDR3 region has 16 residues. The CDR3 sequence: CASSRAGGSSYNEQFF. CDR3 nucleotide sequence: TGTGCCAGCAGTCGAGCGGGGGGAAGCTCCTACAATGAGCAGTTCTTC.

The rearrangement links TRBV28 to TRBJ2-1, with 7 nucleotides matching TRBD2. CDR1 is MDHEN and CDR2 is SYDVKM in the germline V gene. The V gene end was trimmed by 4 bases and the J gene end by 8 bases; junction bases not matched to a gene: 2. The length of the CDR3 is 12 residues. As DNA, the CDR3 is TGTGCCAGCAGTTCGACTAGCTATGAGCAGTTCTTC. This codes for CASSSTSYEQFF.

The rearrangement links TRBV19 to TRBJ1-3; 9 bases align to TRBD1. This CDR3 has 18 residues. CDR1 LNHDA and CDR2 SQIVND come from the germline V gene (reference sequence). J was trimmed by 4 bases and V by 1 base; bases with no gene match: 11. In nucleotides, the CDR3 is TGTGCCAGTAGTATAGCTTTTGGGACAGGGACGGGCGGAAACACCATATATTTT. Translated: CASSIAFGTGTGGNTIYF.

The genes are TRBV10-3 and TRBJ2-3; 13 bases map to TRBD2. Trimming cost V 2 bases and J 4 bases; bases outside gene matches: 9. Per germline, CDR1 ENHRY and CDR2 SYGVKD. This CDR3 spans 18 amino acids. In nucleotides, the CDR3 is TGTGCCATCAGTGAGGTTGGGACTAGCGGGACTAGCGCAGATACGCAGTATTTT. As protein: CAISEVGTSGTSADTQYF.

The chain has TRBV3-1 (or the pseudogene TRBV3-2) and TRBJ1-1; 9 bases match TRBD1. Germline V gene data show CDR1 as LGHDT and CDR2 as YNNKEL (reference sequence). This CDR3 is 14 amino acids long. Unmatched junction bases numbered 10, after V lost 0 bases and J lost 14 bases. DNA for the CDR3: TGTGCCAGCAGCCAAGAGATCCTGGGACAGGGATCATTCTTT. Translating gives CASSQEILGQGSFF.

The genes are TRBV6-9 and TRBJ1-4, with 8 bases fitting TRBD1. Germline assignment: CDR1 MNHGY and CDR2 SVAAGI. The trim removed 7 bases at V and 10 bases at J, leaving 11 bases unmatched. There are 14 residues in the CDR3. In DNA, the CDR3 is TGTGCCAGCAACTTACGGACAGGGTTAGGAAAACTGTTTTTT. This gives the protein CASNLRTGLGKLFF.